This T cell receptor (beta chain) was retrieved from a study of beta chain features in type 1 diabetes (dated by TCRdb to the late 2010s). Concerning the study at large: Mean age, gender distribution, total cell number and subset yield did not differ between patients and healthy donors. A total of 100 million to 110 million sorted cells were examined across all samples, and a strong correlation was observed between cell number per subset and RNA yield. The study compared the TCRB repertoires of sorted circulating CD4+ T cell subsets in recently diagnosed type 1 diabetes patients with those in matched healthy donors. Whereas all 30 or so donors provided naive and central memory subsets, regulatory and stem cell-like memory subsets were isolated from just 8 patients and about eight healthy donors. Study-wide findings and limitations: PCR may preferentially amplify shorter templates, but because patient and control samples were amplified and corrected together, any resulting skew would affect both groups equally. At VDJ recombination sites, patients with type 1 diabetes made fewer insertions and deleted more nucleotides, a pattern implying thymic rearrangement abnormalities. Because cDNA was sequenced instead of genomic DNA, highly expressing activated cells could be over-represented, though the groups showed no difference in activation or CD3 levels. A moderate but significant shortening of TCRB CDR3 length was observed in type 1 diabetes patients in all four CD4+ subsets. Naive, central memory and regulatory TCRB repertoires appeared to be more alike among patients than among healthy donors. Only small numbers of individuals were included in the HLA sub-analyses, which left unresolved whether HLA type had any influence on TCRB rearrangement.

A single peripheral blood draw of approximately 0.11 L on average was collected from each donor into heparinised tubes. Using a panel that included CD45RO, CCR7, CD25, CD127, CD95 and CD27, naive, central memory, regulatory and stem cell-like memory CD4+ T cells were sorted on a BD FACSAria II. Purity was above 95% for every sorted population. Right away, PBMCs were isolated by Lymphoprep density gradient centrifugation and were stained directly, with no culture step. So that batch effects would be minimized, each experiment stained and sorted samples in pairs, pairing one healthy donor with one patient. This clone has a handful of counts. Its antigen specificity is not known. No base qualities exist here, and no much larger clone lies one base off it. All of the isolated RNA was reverse transcribed with the High Capacity cDNA Reverse Transcription Kit, so expressed TCRB transcripts were sequenced. Deep immunoSEQ sequencing was performed on naive, central memory and regulatory T cell samples, with an average of around 3.4 million total reads per sample. After sorted cells were lysed in RLT buffer, RNA was extracted with DNase-treated RNeasy Micro or Mini kits, with the choice depending on cell number. To prevent cross-contamination, each cell subset was processed individually, whereas patient and healthy donor samples were processed jointly. The immunoSEQ multiplex PCR was used to amplify TCRB sequences from cDNA, generating 87-bp fragments that spanned the CDR3 region. Sequencing of the amplicons was performed on the Illumina HiSeq platform. In the source study's methods: Synthetic template baselines were used to correct PCR bias computationally, reads within Hamming distance 2 were collapsed, and singletons that could not be merged were discarded. Reads were aligned against IMGT so that V, D and J genes, CDR3 length and insertions or deletions at six rearrangement sites could be assigned. Within each subset, clonotype counts were normalized to the number of sorted cells before true diversity and Gini coefficients were calculated with the tcR R package. The overlap coefficient, calculated on TCRB nucleotide sequences, was used to measure repertoire sharing. As a proxy for the pre-selection repertoire, out-of-frame TCRB sequences from naive cells were analyzed. The immuneACCESS repertoire file appears here via TCRdb, limited to in-frame rearrangements. These files lack a portion of the clones; in checked studies, under half of the deficit traces to unresolved V genes, and the cause of the others is not known. V and J calls plus clone size are reproduced from that table; the DNA served to infer D and trimming. The sample records over 650,000 clones, over 12% of which are singletons. The ten most abundant clones make up roughly 0.04% of the sample.

The junction shows trimming of 3 bases on V and 7 bases on J, and the gene matches do not reach 10 bases of it. Measured from the cysteine to the phenylalanine, the CDR3 is 15 residues long. CDR3 DNA is the only sequence kept; it has 45 bases, read in frame from the first base. CDR1 and CDR2 were assigned from the germline V gene as SGDLS and YYNGEE. The rearranged chain carries TRBV9 and TRBJ1-3, with 7 junctional bases fitting TRBD1. Sample: naive CD4+ T cells from blood. What the cell subset or site label conveys for this sample: true naive CD4+ T cells. The TCR originated in a young man with type 1 diabetes. The CDR3 protein sequence reads: CASSGLGSGGNTIYF. DNA sequence: TGTGCCAGCAGCGGATTGGGGTCAGGGGGTAACACCATATATTTT.